This T cell receptor (beta chain) is drawn from a study of cytomegalovirus exposure and HLA in healthy donors. Points on this clone: Its target is not known.

PCR amplification relied on 60 Vbeta primers (plus 13 Jbeta primers). The data were produced by immunoSEQ multiplex PCR, yet TCRdb's version contains in-frame clones alone and is incomplete. The data show some 84,000 clones, roughly 73% seen once. Germline V gives CDR1 GTSNPN, CDR2 SVGIG (reference sequence). Deletions cut 0 bases from V and 4 bases from J, with 9 bases between. The CDR3 has 13 amino acids. Study results and caveats: A highly shared variant cluster was judged a likely technical artifact. Specificity of a few CMV-associated chains for CMV antigens was verified in vitro. The records held CMV serostatus as the only immune exposure information.

V gene TRBV30 combines with J gene TRBJ1-2; D gene uncertain. Input material: PBMCs. This clonotype was obtained from a boy between 10 and 17 years old in good health and CMV-seronegative. The CDR3: CAWSVYGPYGYTF. CDR3 in DNA: TGTGCCTGGAGTGTATATGGCCCCTATGGCTACACCTTC.